The rows below give T cell receptor beta chains drawn from one sample of a study of T-cell reconstitution after alpha-beta-depleted transplantation in children. TCRdb analysed the PCR reads with MiXCR anew, one entry per CDR3 protein. The sample holds about 360,000 distinct CDR3 sequences, about an eighth seen once. The sequencing here drew on PBMCs, taken from the stem cell graft. These receptors came from a human donor who donated a stem cell graft to a child with Fanconi anemia. Each CDR3 is given with its conserved first and last residue. A D gene is named only where the DNA matches it firmly. Rows may omit the clone size; those that give it use once, few, many or a size class.

d_gene	abundance	j_gene	v_gene	CDR3nt	CDR3aa
NA	NA	TRBJ2-1	TRBV7-2	TGTGCCAGCAGCTCCACCGTCGGACTACAATACAATGAGCAGTTCTTC	CASSSTVGLQYNEQFF
NA	few	TRBJ2-1	TRBV7-6	TGTGCCAGCAGCGCTCCAGCGGGGACATACAATGAGCAGTTCTTC	CASSAPAGTYNEQFF
NA	many	TRBJ2-3	TRBV4-3	TGCGCCAGCAGCCAAGATCTTACTACCTCAGATACGCAGTATTTT	CASSQDLTTSDTQYF
NA	many	TRBJ1-2	TRBV20-1	TGCAGTGCCCTGCAGGGGTCCGGCTACACCTTC	CSALQGSGYTF
NA	NA	TRBJ2-2	TRBV11-3	TGTGCCAGCAGCAGACTACAGGACACCGGGGAGCTGTTTTTT	CASSRLQDTGELFF
TRBD1	few	TRBJ1-1	TRBV7-7	TGTGCTAGCAGCTTAGAATGGGTGTACGGGACAGGGGGTGAAGATACTGAAGCTTTCTTT	CASSLEWVYGTGGEDTEAFF
TRBD2	NA	TRBJ2-7	TRBV9	TGTGCCAGCAGCGTAAACGGACTAGCGGGGGACGAGCAGTACTTC	CASSVNGLAGDEQYF
NA	many	TRBJ1-1	TRBV4-1	TGTACCAGCAGCCAGCCCAGGGGTTCCACTGAAGCTTTCTTT	CTSSQPRGSTEAFF
TRBD1	few	TRBJ2-5	TRBV7-2	TGTGCCAGCAGCGTATCCGGGACAGGGGTGGGGACCCAGTACTTC	CASSVSGTGVGTQYF
NA	NA	TRBJ2-5	TRBV7-6	TGTGCCAGCAGCATCGGGACTCCCGGTAGGGGGACCCAGTACTTC	CASSIGTPGRGTQYF
NA	many	TRBJ1-5	TRBV28	TGTGCCAGCAGGCTGGGACACTTATTAAATCAGCCCCAGCATTTT	CASRLGHLLNQPQHF
TRBD1	NA	TRBJ2-1	TRBV7-6	TGTGCCAGTGGGACAGCCACCTACAATGAGCAGTTCTTC	CASGTATYNEQFF
NA	many	TRBJ1-4	TRBV10-3	TGTGCCATCAGTGAAAGGTTTAATGAAAAACTGTTTTTT	CAISERFNEKLFF
NA	few	TRBJ2-1	TRBV18	TGTGCCAGCTCACCTAGGACGGACGTGGGTGAGCAGTTCTTC	CASSPRTDVGEQFF
NA	many	TRBJ2-5	TRBV2	TGTGCCAGCAGTGAATCCAGGGAGACCCAGTACTTC	CASSESRETQYF
NA	many	TRBJ1-1	TRBV12-3/TRBV12-4	TGTGCCAGCAGTTGGACAGAGGACACTGAAGCTTTCTTT	CASSWTEDTEAFF